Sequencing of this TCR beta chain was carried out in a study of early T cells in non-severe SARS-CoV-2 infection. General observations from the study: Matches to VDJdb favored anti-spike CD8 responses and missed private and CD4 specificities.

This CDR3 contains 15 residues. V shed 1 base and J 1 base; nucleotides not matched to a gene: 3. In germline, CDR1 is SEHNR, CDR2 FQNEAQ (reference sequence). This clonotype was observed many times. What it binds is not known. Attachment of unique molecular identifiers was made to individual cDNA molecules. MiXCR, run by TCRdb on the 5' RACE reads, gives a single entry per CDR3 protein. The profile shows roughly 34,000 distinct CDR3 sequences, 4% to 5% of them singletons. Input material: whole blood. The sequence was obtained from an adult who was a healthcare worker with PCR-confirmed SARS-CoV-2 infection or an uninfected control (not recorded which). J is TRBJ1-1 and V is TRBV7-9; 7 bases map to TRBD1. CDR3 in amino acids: CASSLGGGWNTEAFF. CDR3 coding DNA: TGTGCCAGCAGCTTAGGAGGGGGCTGGAACACTGAAGCTTTCTTT.